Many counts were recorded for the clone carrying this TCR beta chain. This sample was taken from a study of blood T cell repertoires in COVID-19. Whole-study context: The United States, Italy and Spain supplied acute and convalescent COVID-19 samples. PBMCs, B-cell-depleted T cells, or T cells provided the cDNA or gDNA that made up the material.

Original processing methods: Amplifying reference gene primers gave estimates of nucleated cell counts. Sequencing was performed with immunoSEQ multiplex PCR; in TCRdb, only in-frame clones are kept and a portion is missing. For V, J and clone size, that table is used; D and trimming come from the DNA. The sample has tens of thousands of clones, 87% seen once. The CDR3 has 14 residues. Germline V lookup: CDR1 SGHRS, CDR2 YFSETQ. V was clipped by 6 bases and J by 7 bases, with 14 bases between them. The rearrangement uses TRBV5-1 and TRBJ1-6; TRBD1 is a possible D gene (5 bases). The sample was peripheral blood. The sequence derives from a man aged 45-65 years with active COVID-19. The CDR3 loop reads CASTKDILNSPLHF. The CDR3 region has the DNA TGCGCCAGCACTAAGGACATATTGAATTCACCCCTCCACTTT.